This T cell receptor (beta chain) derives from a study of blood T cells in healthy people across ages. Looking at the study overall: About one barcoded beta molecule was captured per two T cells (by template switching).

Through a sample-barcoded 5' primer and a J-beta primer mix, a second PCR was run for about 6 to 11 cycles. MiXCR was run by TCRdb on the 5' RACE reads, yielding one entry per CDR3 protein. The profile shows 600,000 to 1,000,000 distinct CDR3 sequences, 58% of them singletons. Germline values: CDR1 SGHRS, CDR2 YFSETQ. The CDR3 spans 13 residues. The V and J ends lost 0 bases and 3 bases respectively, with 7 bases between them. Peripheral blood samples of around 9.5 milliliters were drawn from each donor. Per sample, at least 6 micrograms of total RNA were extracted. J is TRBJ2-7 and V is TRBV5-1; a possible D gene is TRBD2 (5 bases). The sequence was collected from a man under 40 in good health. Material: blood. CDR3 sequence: CASSLELDYEQYF. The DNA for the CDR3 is TGCGCCAGCAGCTTGGAACTAGACTACGAGCAGTACTTC.